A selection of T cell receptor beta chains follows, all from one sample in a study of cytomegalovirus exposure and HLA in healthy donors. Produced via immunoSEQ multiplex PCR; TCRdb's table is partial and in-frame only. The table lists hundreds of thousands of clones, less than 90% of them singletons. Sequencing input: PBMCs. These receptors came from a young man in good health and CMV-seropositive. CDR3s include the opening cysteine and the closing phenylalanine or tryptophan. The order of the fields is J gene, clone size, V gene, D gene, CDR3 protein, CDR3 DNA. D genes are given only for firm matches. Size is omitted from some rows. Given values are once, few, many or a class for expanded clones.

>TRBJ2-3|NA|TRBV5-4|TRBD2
CASSRAGGVTDTQYF
TGTGCCAGCAGCCGAGCGGGAGGAGTCACAGATACGCAGTATTTT
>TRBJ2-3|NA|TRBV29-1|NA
CSVEDPRGSTDTQYF
TGCAGCGTTGAAGATCCCCGAGGAAGCACAGATACGCAGTATTTT
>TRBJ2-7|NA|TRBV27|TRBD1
CASSLQGAPGEQYF
TGTGCCAGCAGTTTACAGGGGGCGCCGGGCGAGCAGTACTTC
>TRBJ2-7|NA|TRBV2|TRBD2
CASREGTSGNSGEQYF
TGTGCCAGCAGGGAGGGGACTAGCGGCAATTCGGGCGAGCAGTACTTC
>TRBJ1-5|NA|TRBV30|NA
CAWSSGLKQPQHF
TGTGCCTGGAGTTCAGGGTTAAAGCAGCCCCAGCATTTT
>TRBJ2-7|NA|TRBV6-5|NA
CASSYFLGTQTYEQYF
TGTGCCAGCAGTTACTTCCTCGGGACTCAAACCTACGAGCAGTACTTC
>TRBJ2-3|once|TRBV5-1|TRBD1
CASSHLWGQGDTQYF
TGCGCCAGCAGCCATTTGTGGGGACAGGGAGATACGCAGTATTTT
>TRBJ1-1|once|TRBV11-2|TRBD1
CASIRTGGTEAFF
TGTGCCAGCATTAGAACAGGGGGAACTGAAGCTTTCTTT
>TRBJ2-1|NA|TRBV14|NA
CASSQAVLSTWNEQFF
TGTGCCAGCAGCCAAGCGGTTTTGTCCACGTGGAATGAGCAGTTCTTC
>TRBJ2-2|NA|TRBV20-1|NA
CSAFRERELFF
TGCAGTGCCTTCCGGGAACGGGAGCTGTTTTTT
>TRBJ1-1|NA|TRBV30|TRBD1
CAWSVQQGGTEAFF
TGTGCCTGGAGTGTTCAACAGGGGGGGACTGAAGCTTTCTTT
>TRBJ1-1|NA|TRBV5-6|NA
CASSLRVNTEAFF
TGTGCCAGCAGCTTGAGAGTGAACACTGAAGCTTTCTTT
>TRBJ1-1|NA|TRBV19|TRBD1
CASSKDRDTEAFF
TGTGCCAGTTCGAAGGACAGGGACACTGAAGCTTTCTTT
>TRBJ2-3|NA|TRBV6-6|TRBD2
CASSTAGTSGTDTQYF
TGTGCCAGCAGTACCGCCGGGACTAGCGGCACAGATACGCAGTATTTT
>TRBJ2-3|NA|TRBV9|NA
CASSPTWGVTDTQYF
TGTGCCAGCAGCCCCACCTGGGGGGTCACAGATACGCAGTATTTT
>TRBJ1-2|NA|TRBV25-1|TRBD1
CASRSDRGGGYTF
TGTGCCAGCAGATCGGACAGGGGAGGTGGCTACACCTTC
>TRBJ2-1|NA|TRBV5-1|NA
CASSFNLGTYNEQFF
TGCGCCAGCAGCTTTAATCTTGGGACCTACAATGAGCAGTTCTTC
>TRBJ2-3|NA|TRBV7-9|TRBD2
CASSRLAGGHSSTDTQYF
TGTGCCAGCAGCCGACTAGCGGGAGGCCATTCTAGCACAGATACGCAGTATTTT
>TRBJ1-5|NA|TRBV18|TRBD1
CASSPLQGAGQPQHF
TGTGCCAGCTCACCGTTACAGGGGGCCGGTCAGCCCCAGCATTTT
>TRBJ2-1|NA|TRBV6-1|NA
CASSAGNEQFF
TGTGCCAGCAGTGCTGGTAATGAGCAGTTCTTC
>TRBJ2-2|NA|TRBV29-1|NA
CSAFAGDTGELFF
TGCAGCGCCTTTGCCGGGGACACCGGGGAGCTGTTTTTT
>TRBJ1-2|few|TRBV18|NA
CASSVGPDYGYTF
TGTGCCAGCTCAGTAGGACCCGACTATGGCTACACCTTC
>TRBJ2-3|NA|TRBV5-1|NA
CASSLRQSAQTDTQYF
TGCGCCAGCAGCTTGAGGCAGTCGGCCCAAACAGATACGCAGTATTTT
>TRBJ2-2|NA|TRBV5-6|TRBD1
CASSYPDRAGTGELFF
TGTGCCAGCAGCTACCCCGACAGGGCAGGGACCGGGGAGCTGTTTTTT
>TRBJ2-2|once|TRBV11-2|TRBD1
CASSSYTGTANTGELFF
TGTGCCAGCAGCTCGTACACCGGGACAGCTAACACCGGGGAGCTGTTTTTT
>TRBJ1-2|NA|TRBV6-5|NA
CASSYSGGGYTF
TGTGCCAGCAGTTACTCGGGGGGTGGCTACACCTTC
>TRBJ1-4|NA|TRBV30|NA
CAVRRRANEKLFF
TGTGCCGTTCGGCGGCGGGCTAATGAAAAACTGTTTTTT
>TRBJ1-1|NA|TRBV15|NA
CATSRSWGGGTEAFF
TGTGCCACCAGCAGGTCCTGGGGGGGCGGCACTGAAGCTTTCTTT
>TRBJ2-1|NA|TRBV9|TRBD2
CASSVFSGSYHEQFF
TGTGCCAGCAGCGTTTTTAGCGGGAGTTACCATGAGCAGTTCTTC
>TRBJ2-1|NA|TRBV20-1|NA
CSARMEGEQFF
TGCAGTGCCCGGATGGAGGGGGAACAGTTCTTC
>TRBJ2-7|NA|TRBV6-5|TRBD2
CASRTSGSSHEQYF
TGTGCCAGCAGGACTAGCGGGAGTAGCCACGAGCAGTACTTC
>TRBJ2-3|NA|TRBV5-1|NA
CASSFLGSTDTQYF
TGCGCCAGCAGCTTCCTAGGTAGCACAGATACGCAGTATTTT
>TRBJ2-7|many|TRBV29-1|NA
CSVAGSDYEQYF
TGCAGCGTTGCTGGTAGTGACTACGAGCAGTACTTC
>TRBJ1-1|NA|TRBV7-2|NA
CASSTTGAGNTEAFF
TGTGCCAGCAGCACGACCGGGGCGGGGAACACTGAAGCTTTCTTT
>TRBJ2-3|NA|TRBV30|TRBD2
CAWSLGLAGIKHTDTQYF
TGTGCCTGGAGCCTGGGGCTAGCGGGCATTAAACACACAGATACGCAGTATTTT
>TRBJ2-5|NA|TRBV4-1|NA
CASSHRLGGLETQYF
TGCGCCAGCAGCCACCGCTTAGGGGGGCTGGAGACCCAGTACTTC
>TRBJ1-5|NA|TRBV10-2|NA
CASSELTDYSNQPQHF
TGCGCCAGCAGTGAGTTGACAGATTATAGCAATCAGCCCCAGCATTTT
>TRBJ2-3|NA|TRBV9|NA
CASSSAPGSTDTQYF
TGTGCCAGCAGCTCCGCTCCGGGTAGCACAGATACGCAGTATTTT
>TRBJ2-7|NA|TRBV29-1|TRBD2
CSVAGGTSGYEQYF
TGCAGCGTTGCAGGCGGGACTAGCGGTTACGAGCAGTACTTC
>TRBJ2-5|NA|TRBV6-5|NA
CASSSRGKGETQYF
TGTGCCAGCAGTTCTCGGGGCAAGGGGGAGACCCAGTACTTC
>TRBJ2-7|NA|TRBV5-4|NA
CASSSDSLSYEQYF
TGTGCCAGCAGCTCGGACAGCCTCTCCTACGAGCAGTACTTC
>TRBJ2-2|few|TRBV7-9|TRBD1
CASSPNPGQGKSTGELFF
TGTGCCAGCAGCCCGAACCCGGGACAGGGAAAATCCACCGGGGAGCTGTTTTTT
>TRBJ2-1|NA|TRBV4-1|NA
CASSQTDYYNEQFF
TGCGCCAGCAGCCAGACGGACTATTACAATGAGCAGTTCTTC
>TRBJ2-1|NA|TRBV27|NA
CASRPRGGDSYNEQFF
TGTGCCAGCAGACCTAGGGGCGGGGATTCCTACAATGAGCAGTTCTTC
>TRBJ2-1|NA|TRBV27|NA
CASSPQDSEQFF
TGTGCCAGCAGTCCCCAGGACTCCGAGCAGTTCTTC
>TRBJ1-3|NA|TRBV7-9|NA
CASSLGVPGHGNTIYF
TGTGCCAGCAGCTTAGGAGTGCCAGGCCATGGAAACACCATATATTTT
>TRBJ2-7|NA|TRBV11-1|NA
CASSSTRTEQYF
TGTGCCAGCAGTTCCACTAGGACCGAGCAGTACTTC
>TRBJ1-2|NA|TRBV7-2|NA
CASSPAGTTSRGYTF
TGTGCCAGCAGCCCCGCCGGGACAACGTCGCGTGGCTACACCTTC
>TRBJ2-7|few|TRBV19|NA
CASSRASESSYEQYF
TGTGCCAGTAGTCGAGCTAGCGAGAGCTCCTACGAGCAGTACTTC
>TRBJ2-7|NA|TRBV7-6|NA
CASSLVLGGYEQYF
TGTGCCAGCAGCTTAGTTCTGGGCGGATACGAGCAGTACTTC
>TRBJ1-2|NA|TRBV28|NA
CASSLPLSGLNYGYTF
TGTGCCAGCAGTTTACCGCTGTCTGGACTTAATTATGGCTACACCTTC
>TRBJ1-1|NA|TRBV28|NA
CASSSRGLDTEAFF
TGTGCCAGCAGTAGCAGGGGACTGGACACTGAAGCTTTCTTT